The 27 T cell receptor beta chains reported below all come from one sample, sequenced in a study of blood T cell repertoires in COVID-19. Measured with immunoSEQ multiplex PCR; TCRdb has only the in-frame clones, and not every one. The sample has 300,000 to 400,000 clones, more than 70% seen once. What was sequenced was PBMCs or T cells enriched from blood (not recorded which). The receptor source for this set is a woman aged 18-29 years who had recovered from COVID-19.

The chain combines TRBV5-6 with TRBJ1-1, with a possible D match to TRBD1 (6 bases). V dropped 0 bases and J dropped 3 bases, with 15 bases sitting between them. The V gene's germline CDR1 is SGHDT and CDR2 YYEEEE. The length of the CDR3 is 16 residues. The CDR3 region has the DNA TGTGCCAGCAGCTTGGTTGGGGGCGCACCGGACACTGAAGCTTTCTTT. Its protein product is CASSLVGGAPDTEAFF. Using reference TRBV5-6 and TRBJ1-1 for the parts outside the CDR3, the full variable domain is DAGVTQSPTHLIKTRGQQVTLRCSPKSGHDTVSWYQQALGQGPQFIFQYYEEEERQRGNFPDRFSGHQFPNYSSELNVNALLLGDSALYLCASSLVGGAPDTEAFFGQGTRLTVV.

CDR3 DNA sequence: TGTGCCAGCCCTCACCTAGCGGGTGTTGCCGGGGAGCTGTTTTTT. It encodes CASPHLAGVAGELFF. This rearrangement joins TRBV18 to TRBJ2-2; TRBD2 aligns across 8 bases. The V gene end was trimmed by 8 bases and the J gene end by 6 bases; junction bases not matched to a gene: 11. The CDR3 loop spans 15 amino acids. CDR1 KGHSH and CDR2 LQKENI come from the germline V gene.

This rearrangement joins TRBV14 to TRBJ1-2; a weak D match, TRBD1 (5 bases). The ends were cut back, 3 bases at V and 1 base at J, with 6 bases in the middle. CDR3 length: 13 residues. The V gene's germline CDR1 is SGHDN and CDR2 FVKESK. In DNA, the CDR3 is TGTGCCAGCAGCCAGACAGTTAACTATGGCTACACCTTC. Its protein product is CASSQTVNYGYTF.

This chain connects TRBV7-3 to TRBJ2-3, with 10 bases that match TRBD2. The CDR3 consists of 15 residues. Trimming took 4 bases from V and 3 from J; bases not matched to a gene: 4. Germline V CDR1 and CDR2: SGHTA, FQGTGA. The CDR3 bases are TGTGCCAGCAGCTCCCTAGCGGGGGTGACAGATACGCAGTATTTT. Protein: CASSSLAGVTDTQYF.

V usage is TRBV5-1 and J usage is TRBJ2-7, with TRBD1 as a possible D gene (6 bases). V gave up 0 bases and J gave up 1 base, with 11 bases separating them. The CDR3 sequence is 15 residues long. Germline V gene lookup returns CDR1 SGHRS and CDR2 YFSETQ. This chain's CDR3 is CASSLEDRQSYEQYF. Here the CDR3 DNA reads TGCGCCAGCAGCTTGGAGGACAGACAATCCTACGAGCAGTACTTC.

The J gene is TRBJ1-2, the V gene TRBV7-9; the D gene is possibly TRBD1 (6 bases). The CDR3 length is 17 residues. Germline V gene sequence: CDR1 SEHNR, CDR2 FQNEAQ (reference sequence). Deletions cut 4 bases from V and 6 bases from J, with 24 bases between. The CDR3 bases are TGTGCCAGCAGCTACACATCTGGCAGGGGTAGTTTGGATGGCTACACCTTC. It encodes CASSYTSGRGSLDGYTF.

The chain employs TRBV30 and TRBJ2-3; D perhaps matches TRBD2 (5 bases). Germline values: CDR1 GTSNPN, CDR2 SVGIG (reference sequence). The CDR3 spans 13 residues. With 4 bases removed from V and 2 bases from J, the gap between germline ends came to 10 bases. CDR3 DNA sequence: TGTGCCTGGAATCTGAGGGACACAGATACGCAGTATTTT. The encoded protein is CAWNLRDTDTQYF.

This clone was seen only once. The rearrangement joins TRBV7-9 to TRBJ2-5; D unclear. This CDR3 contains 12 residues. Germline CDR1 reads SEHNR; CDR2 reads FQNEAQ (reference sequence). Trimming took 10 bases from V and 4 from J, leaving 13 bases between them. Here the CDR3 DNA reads TGTGCCACCCTGACATTCGCAGAGACCCAGTACTTC. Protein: CATLTFAETQYF.

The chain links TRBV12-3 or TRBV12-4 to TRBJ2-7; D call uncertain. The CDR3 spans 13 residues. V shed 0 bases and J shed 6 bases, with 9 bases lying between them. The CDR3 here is CASSLAHTSEQYF. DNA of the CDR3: TGTGCCAGCAGTTTAGCGCATACTTCCGAGCAGTACTTC.

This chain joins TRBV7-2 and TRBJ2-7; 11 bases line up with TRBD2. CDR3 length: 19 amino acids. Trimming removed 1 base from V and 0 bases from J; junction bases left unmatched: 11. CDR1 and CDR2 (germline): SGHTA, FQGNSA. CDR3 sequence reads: CASSLVASGGLWGSYEQYF. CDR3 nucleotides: TGTGCCAGCAGCTTAGTGGCTAGCGGGGGGTTGTGGGGCTCCTACGAGCAGTACTTC.

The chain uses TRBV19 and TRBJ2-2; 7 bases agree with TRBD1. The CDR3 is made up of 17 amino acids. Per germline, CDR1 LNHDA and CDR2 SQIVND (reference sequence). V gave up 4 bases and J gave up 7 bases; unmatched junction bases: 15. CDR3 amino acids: CASSTLTGTEDFGELFF. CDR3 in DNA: TGTGCCAGTAGTACCCTCACCGGGACAGAAGATTTCGGGGAGCTGTTTTTT.

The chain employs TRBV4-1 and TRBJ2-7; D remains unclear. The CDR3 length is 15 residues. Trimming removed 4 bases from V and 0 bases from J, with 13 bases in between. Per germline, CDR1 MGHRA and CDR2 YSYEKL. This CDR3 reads CASSLTLVSSYEQYF. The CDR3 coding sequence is TGCGCCAGCAGCCTAACATTGGTCAGCTCCTACGAGCAGTACTTC.

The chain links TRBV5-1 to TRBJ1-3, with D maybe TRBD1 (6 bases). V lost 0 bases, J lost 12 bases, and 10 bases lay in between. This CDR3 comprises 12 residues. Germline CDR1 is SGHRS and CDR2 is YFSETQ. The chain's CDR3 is CASSLDRVNIYF. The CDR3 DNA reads TGCGCCAGCAGCTTGGACAGGGTGAACATATATTTT.

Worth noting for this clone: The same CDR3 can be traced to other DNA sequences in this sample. The CDR3 reads CASSQRQGNTEAFF. CDR3 in DNA: TGTGCCAGCAGCCAGAGACAGGGGAACACTGAAGCTTTCTTT. This rearrangement joins TRBV3-1 (or the pseudogene TRBV3-2) to TRBJ1-1; 7 nucleotides line up with TRBD1. After removal of 3 bases from V and 1 base from J, the junction contained 2 bases not matched to a gene. The germline gives CDR1 LGHDT, CDR2 YNNKEL (reference sequence). This CDR3 comprises 14 residues.

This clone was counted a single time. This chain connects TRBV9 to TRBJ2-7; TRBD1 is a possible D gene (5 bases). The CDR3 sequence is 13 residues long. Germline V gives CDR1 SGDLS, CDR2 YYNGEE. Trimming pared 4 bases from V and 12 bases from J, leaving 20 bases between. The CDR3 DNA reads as TGTGCCAGCAGCCCGTCCACGACAGCTCCTCTGTACTTC. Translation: CASSPSTTAPLYF.

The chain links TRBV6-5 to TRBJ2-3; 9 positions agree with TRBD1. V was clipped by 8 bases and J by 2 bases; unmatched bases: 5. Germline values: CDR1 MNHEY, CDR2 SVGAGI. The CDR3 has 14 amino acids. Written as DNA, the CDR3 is TGTGCCAGCGGCACAGGGGGCGACACAGATACGCAGTATTTT. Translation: CASGTGGDTDTQYF.

The CDR3 is CASSLGWTALTNEKLFF. CDR3 sequence (DNA): TGTGCCAGCAGTTTGGGTTGGACAGCCTTAACTAATGAAAAACTGTTTTTT. The chain couples TRBV28 to TRBJ1-4; a possible D gene is TRBD1 (6 bases). Germline assignment: CDR1 MDHEN and CDR2 SYDVKM. CDR3 length: 17 residues. Trimming cost V 3 bases and J 1 base, with 15 bases left between them.

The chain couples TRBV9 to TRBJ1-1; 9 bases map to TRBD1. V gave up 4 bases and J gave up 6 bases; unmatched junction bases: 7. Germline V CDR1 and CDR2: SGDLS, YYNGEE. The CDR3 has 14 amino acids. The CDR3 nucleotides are TGTGCCAGCAGCCCGAGGGGACAGGGACCTGAAGCTTTCTTT. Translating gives CASSPRGQGPEAFF.

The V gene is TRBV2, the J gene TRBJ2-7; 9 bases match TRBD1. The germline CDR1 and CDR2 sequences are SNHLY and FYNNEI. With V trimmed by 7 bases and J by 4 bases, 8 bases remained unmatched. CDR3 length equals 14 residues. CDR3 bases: TGTGCCAGCAACACCGGGACAGGGAGGTACGAGCAGTACTTC. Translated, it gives CASNTGTGRYEQYF.

CDR3 sequence reads: CASSPYRGNTIYF. The CDR3 region has the DNA TGCGCCAGCAGCCCTTACAGGGGAAACACCATATATTTT. The chain employs TRBV5-1 and TRBJ1-3; D might be TRBD1 (5 bases). CDR1 is SGHRS, CDR2 YFSETQ, per germline. V was trimmed by 4 bases and J by 4 bases, leaving 9 bases between them. The CDR3 has 13 amino acids.

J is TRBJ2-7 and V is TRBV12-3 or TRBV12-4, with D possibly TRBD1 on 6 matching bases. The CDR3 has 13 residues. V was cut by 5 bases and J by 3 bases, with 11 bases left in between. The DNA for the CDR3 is TGTGCCAGCAGTCCCGGGACAATCTACGAGCAGTACTTC. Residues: CASSPGTIYEQYF.

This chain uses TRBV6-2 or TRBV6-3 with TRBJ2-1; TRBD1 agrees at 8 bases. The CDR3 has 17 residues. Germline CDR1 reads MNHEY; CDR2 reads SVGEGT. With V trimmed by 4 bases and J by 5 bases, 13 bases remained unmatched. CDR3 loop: CASSSPRDRFNHNEQFF. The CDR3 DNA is TGTGCCAGCAGTTCTCCCCGGGACAGGTTTAATCACAATGAGCAGTTCTTC.

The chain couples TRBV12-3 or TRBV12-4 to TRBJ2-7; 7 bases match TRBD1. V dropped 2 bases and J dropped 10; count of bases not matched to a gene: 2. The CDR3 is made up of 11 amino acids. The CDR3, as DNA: TGTGCCAGCAGTTTACGGGACAGCCAGTACTTC. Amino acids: CASSLRDSQYF.

CDR3 loop: CASRKAPGLPGREQYF. The CDR3 DNA reads as TGTGCCAGCAGGAAGGCACCGGGACTTCCCGGAAGGGAGCAGTACTTC. V and J are TRBV2 and TRBJ2-7; maybe TRBD2 (6 bases). This CDR3 region has 16 residues. Germline V gene data show CDR1 as SNHLY and CDR2 as FYNNEI. The V gene lost 6 bases and the J gene lost 7 bases, with 25 bases spanning the gap.

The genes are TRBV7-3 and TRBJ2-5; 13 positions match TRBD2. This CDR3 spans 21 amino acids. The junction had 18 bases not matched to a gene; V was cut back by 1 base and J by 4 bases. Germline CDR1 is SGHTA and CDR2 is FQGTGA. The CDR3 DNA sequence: TGTGCCAGCAGCTTAATTCCCGCACTAGCGGGGGGGCACAAGGGCGGAGAGACCCAGTACTTC. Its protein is CASSLIPALAGGHKGGETQYF.

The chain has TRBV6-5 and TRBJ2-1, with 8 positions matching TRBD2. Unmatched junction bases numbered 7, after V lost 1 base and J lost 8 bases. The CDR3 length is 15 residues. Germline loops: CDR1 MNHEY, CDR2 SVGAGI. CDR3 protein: CASSYFGGALDEQFF. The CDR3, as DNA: TGTGCCAGCAGTTACTTCGGGGGGGCCCTCGATGAGCAGTTCTTC.

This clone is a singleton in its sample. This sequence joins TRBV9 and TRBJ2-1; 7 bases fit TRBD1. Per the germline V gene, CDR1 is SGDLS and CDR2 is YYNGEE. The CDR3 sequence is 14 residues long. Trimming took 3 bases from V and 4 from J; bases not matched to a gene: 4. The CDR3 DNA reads TGTGCCAGCAGCGCGGGACAGTCATACAATGAGCAGTTCTTC. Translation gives CASSAGQSYNEQFF. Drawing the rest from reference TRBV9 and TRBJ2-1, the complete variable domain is DSGVTQTPKHLITATGQRVTLRCSPRSGDLSVYWYQQSLDQGLQFLIQYYNGEERAKGNILERFSAQQFPDLHSELNLSSLELGDSALYFCASSAGQSYNEQFFGPGTRLTVL.